This T cell receptor (beta chain) was identified in a study of blood T cell repertoires in COVID-19. About the research overall: Acute-phase and convalescent COVID-19 samples originated in the United States, Italy and Spain. T cells, B-cell-depleted T cells, or PBMCs provided the cDNA or gDNA that served as material.

Method: immunoSEQ multiplex PCR; TCRdb's copy keeps in-frame clones and lacks some. Among under 250,000 clones listed, roughly 80% were seen once. Looked up from germline, CDR1 is MDHEN and CDR2 is SYDVKM. This CDR3 comprises 17 residues. V lost 4 bases to trimming and J lost 0 bases; unmatched junction nucleotides: 12. Which cohort a participant joined came from the clinical history participants gave. A PCR-confirmed or clinician-diagnosed COVID-19 case had contacted exposed participants within 2 weeks of entry. Source material: PBMCs or T cells enriched from blood (not recorded which). The chain joins TRBV28 to TRBJ2-7; the match to TRBD2 covers 7 bases. The source is a woman in her thirties or forties who had been exposed to COVID-19. The CDR3 here is CASSSQLSWDYSYEQYF. The CDR3 DNA reads as TGTGCCAGCAGTTCACAACTCTCGTGGGACTACTCCTACGAGCAGTACTTC.